The subject of this entry is one T cell receptor beta chain. The data derive from a study of CD8 T cells in Susac syndrome. Random hexamers were used to reverse transcribe 0.5 to 1 ug of RNA. A single record per CDR3 protein comes from TCRdb applying MiXCR to the immunoSEQ multiplex PCR reads. The repertoire consists of 150,000 to 200,000 distinct CDR3 sequences, with 92% occurring once and the leading ten covering 0.065% to 0.1%. This CDR3 spans 17 amino acids. Germline CDR1 reads KGHDR; CDR2 reads SFDVKD. The V gene lost 2 bases and the J gene lost 2 bases, with 16 bases spanning the gap. The chain links TRBV24-1 to TRBJ2-3; D is ambiguous. What was sequenced was CD4+ T cells from PBMCs. This TCR derives from a human donor in good health. The CDR3: CATSDSGPRASTDTQYF. The CDR3 DNA reads as TGTGCCACCAGTGATTCCGGGCCCCGAGCATCCACAGATACGCAGTATTTT.